This T cell receptor (beta chain) stems from a study of a mutant IDH1 vaccine in newly diagnosed glioma. Across the study: Scheduled at week 35, visit V12 preceded visit V13, held at week 47. Study observations and caveats: Whatever changes occurred in top peripheral T cell clonotypes seemed unrelated to pseudoprogression.

Profiled with immunoSEQ multiplex PCR; TCRdb holds only in-frame clones, not every one. The sample lists about 26,000 clones, over 80% occurring once. The germline V gene encodes CDR1 SGHNT and CDR2 YYREEE (reference sequence). The V end lost 2 bases, the J end lost 10 bases, and 16 bases lay between the germline ends. The CDR3 consists of 14 residues. The sample's time point: week 35, safety follow-up. A single vaccine dose contained 300 ug of mutant IDH1 20-mer peptide, and topical imiquimod was used with it. About this clone itself: As yet, its antigen is unknown.

The rearrangement joins TRBV5-4 to TRBJ2-1, with D possibly being TRBD2 (6 bases). The clonotype was recovered from a man aged 25 to 40 with glioma. The material sequenced was PBMCs, taken from a glioma patient whose treatment included an IDH1 peptide vaccine. CDR3 residues: CASSFPDTRGEQFF. The CDR3 bases are TGTGCCAGCAGCTTCCCGGACACTCGGGGGGAGCAGTTCTTC.